This T cell receptor beta chain was captured by sequencing in a study of control samples from healthy donors and cancer patients. Profiled with immunoSEQ multiplex PCR; TCRdb holds only in-frame clones, not every one. The sample lists approximately 170,000 clones, around 95% occurring once. The CDR3 is 14 residues long. Germline-derived CDR1 and CDR2 are MNHEY and SVGAGI. With 7 bases removed from V and 1 base from J, the gap between germline ends came to 11 bases. Sequenced material: blood. This TCR was recovered from a woman aged 55-70 years in good health. The chain combines TRBV6-5 with TRBJ1-5; D possibly corresponds to TRBD1 (5 bases). CDR3: CASTPRDSNQPQHF. CDR3 bases: TGTGCCAGCACTCCCCGGGACAGCAATCAGCCCCAGCATTTT.